This entry describes one T cell receptor (beta chain). The record originates from a study of blood T cell repertoires in COVID-19. Turning to the study itself: The United States, Italy and Spain were the sources of the acute and convalescent COVID-19 samples. Sample material is recorded as cDNA or gDNA derived from T cells, B-cell-depleted T cells, or PBMCs.

The germline V gene encodes CDR1 WNHNN and CDR2 SYGVQD (reference sequence). The CDR3 contains 15 residues. Losses at the gene ends were 5 bases for V and 9 bases for J; bases not matched to a gene: 9. As processed by the authors: Quantification of nucleated cells was approximated via reference gene primer amplification. Sequencing was performed with immunoSEQ multiplex PCR; in TCRdb, only in-frame clones are kept and a portion is missing. That table is the source of V, J and clone size, and D and trimming were worked out from the DNA. Here the sample spans 150,000 to 200,000 clones, approximately 80% being singletons.

The chain combines TRBV10-1 with TRBJ2-1, with 11 bases aligning to TRBD2. The material sequenced was peripheral blood. This TCR was sampled from a woman in her sixties or seventies with acute or convalescent COVID-19. CDR3 DNA sequence: TGCGCCAGCAGTCTTAGCGGGGGGGCGTCGAGTGAGCAGTTCTTC. Protein sequence: CASSLSGGASSEQFF.